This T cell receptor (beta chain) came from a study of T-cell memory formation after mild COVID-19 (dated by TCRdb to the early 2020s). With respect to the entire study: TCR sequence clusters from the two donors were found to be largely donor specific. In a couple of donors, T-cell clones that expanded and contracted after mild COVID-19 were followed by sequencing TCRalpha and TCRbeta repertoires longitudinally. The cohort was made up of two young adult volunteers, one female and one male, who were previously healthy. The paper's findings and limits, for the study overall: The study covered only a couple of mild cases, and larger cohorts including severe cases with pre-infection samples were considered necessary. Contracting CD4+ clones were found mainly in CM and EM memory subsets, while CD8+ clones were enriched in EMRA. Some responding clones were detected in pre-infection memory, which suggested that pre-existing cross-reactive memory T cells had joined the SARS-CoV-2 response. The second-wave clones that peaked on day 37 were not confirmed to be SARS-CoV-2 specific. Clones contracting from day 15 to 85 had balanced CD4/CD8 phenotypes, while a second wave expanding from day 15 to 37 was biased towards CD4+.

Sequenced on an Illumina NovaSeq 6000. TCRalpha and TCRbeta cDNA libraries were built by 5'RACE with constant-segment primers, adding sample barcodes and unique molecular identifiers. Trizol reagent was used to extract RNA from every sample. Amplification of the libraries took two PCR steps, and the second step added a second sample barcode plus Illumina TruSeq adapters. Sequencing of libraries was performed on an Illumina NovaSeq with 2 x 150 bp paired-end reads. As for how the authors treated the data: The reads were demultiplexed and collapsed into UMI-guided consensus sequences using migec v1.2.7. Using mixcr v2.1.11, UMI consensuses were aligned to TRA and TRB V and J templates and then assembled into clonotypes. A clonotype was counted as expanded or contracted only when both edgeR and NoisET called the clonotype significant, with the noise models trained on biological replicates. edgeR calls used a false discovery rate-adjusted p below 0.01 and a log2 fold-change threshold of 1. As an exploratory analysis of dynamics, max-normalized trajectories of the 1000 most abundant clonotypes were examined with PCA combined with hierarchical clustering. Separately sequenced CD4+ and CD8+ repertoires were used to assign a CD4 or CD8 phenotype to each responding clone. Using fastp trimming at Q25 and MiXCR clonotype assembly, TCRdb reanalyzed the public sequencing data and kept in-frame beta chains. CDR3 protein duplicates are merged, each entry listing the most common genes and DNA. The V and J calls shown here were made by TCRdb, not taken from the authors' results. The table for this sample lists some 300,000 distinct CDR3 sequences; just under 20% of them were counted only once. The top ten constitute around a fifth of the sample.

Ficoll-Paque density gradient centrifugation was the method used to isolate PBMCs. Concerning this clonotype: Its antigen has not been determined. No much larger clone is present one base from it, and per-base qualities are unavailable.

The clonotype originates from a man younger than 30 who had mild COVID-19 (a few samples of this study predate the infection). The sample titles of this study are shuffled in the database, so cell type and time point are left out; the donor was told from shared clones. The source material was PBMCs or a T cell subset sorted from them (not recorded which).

The sequence in DNA is TGTGCCAGCAGTTACTCAGGGACAGGGAGTTATGGCTACACCTTC. The translation is CASSYSGTGSYGYTF. Recombination joined TRBV6-5 with TRBJ1-2; 9 bases in the junction line up with TRBD1. Here V drops 0 bases and J drops 5 bases, and the junction holds 4 bases not matched to any gene. The CDR3 runs 15 amino acids, cysteine and phenylalanine included. The entry retains the CDR3 DNA only, 45 bases that are in frame from base 1. From the germline V gene, CDR1 is MNHEY and CDR2 is SVGAGI.